Reported below is one TCR beta chain. This receptor's antigen is unknown. Per-nucleotide qualities are absent, and no much larger clonotype sits a single base away. Sample treatment or condition, as interpreted from the label and publication: oral pan-JAK inhibitor, 5-10 mg twice daily. Peripheral blood and lesional scalp punch biopsies were obtained from patients with alopecia areata. After PBMCs were isolated by density centrifugation and stained for CD3, CD4 and CD8, a FACSAria was used to sort CD4+ and CD8+ T cells. The data are from a study of CD8+ T cells in alopecia areata (dated by TCRdb to 2016 to 2019). Describing the broader study: Treated patients were enrolled in an open-label pilot trial of oral tofacitinib, 5 to 10 mg twice daily, for moderate-to-severe alopecia areata. Tofacitinib was administered for 6 to 18 months, and 6 months of follow-up off drug were then conducted to assess delayed response and recurrence. The SALT score, which quantifies the percentage of affected scalp surface area, was used to measure disease severity in treated patients. High-throughput TCRbeta sequencing was used to examine T cell clonal expansion in alopecia areata in both the C3H/HeJ mouse model and human patients. Human TCRbeta sequencing covered scalp tissue and sorted CD4+ and CD8+ peripheral blood T cells from patchy and totalis/universalis alopecia areata patients and healthy controls. Biopsies were taken from tofacitinib-treated patients at baseline and again at 4 and 24 weeks into treatment, and several of those patients also had a later scalp biopsy. Scalp clonality was compared across normal scalp (n=4), patchy alopecia areata scalp (n=8), and alopecia totalis/universalis scalp (n=8). RNA was extracted with the PAXgene miRNA kit for fixed scalp, the miRNeasy kit for PBMCs, and the RNeasy kit for mouse skin. immunoSEQ multiplex PCR using 35 Vbeta forward primers and 13 Jbeta reverse primers was used to amplify TCRbeta CDR3 regions. Results the study describes overall, beyond this receptor: The treated cohort was small, with a single nonresponder, so links between baseline CD8+ expansion and response need larger studies. Tofacitinib significantly lowered scalp clonality and the number of expanded CD8+ clones among the top 100 scalp clones. Lesional scalp, especially in alopecia totalis/universalis, showed higher clonality and more expanded CD8+ clones than normal scalp, suggesting antigenic drive. Compared with mice, TCR sequences shared between patients were less clear, possibly partly because of HLA diversity across the patient population. Many expanded lesional clones were found to persist in scalp and blood during tofacitinib treatment, and relapse after treatment cessation may be partly explained by this persistence. Resident alphabeta T cells in normal human skin are also sequenced, complicating scalp TCR repertoire analysis, unlike mouse skin dominated by gammadelta T cells.

Libraries came from the immunoSEQ multiplex PCR assay. To provide template for TCR sequencing, every sample had RNA extracted and reverse transcribed into cDNA. First-strand cDNA was synthesized with SuperScript III using a 2:1 mix of oligo-dT and random hexamers. A synthetic immune receptor repertoire was used to gauge amplification bias, and whatever bias remained was removed computationally. The original pipeline was this. Raw reads were preprocessed for error removal, and CDR3 was defined according to IMGT conventions as running from the conserved cysteine to phenylalanine. Clonality was calculated as 1 minus Shannon entropy normalized by log2 of the number of productive unique TCRs. Scalp TCRbeta sequences were cross-referenced with sorted blood CD4 and CD8 repertoires so that the CD4 or CD8 identity of scalp clones could be inferred. This is the immuneACCESS table as TCRdb keeps it, with only in-frame sequences that have V and J called. A part of the clones is gone; compared with another copy, unresolved V genes explain less than half, and the rest is unexplained. Clonal size and the V and J genes are those of that table, whereas D and trimming came from the DNA. Across this sample there are roughly 60,000 clones, with roughly 46% seen only once. The leading ten clones occupy around 21% of the sample.

Trimming at the junction amounts to 5 bases on V and 0 bases on J, and the germline ends lie 10 bases apart. In the germline V gene (reference sequence), CDR1 corresponds to GTSNPN and CDR2 to SVGIG. Counted from cysteine to phenylalanine, this CDR3 has 13 amino acids. Left in the record is the CDR3 DNA by itself, 39 bases read in frame from the first base. The chain is made from TRBV30 and TRBJ1-1, with a weak D call of TRBD1 (6 bases match). This TCR came from a human donor with alopecia areata. The material was CD8+ T cells sorted from blood, obtained between weeks 36 and 40, from a patient treated with tofacitinib. The base sequence is TGTGCCTGGGGGCAGGGGCTGAACACTGAAGCTTTCTTT. This is translated as CAWGQGLNTEAFF.